One and the same sample provided the 17 T cell receptor beta chains below, sequenced in a study of T cell repertoires in cytomegalovirus infection. TCRdb fed the reads into MiXCR, producing one record per CDR3 protein. The data show some 700,000 distinct CDR3 sequences, less than 40% seen once. The specimen sequenced was PBMCs. The source of these receptors is a human donor in good health (CMV status not recorded). Some clones in this sample may be carry-over from other donors' samples.

In the case of this clonotype: The CDR3 ends on some other residue instead of the conserved phenylalanine or tryptophan, so this is likely a read error. The chain employs TRBV19 and TRBJ2-1; 7 nucleotides line up with TRBD1. V was pared by 7 bases and J by 6 bases, with 9 bases of the junction left unmatched. This CDR3 has 14 residues. The germline V gene encodes CDR1 LNHDA and CDR2 SQIVND (reference sequence). In DNA, the CDR3 is TGTGCCAGTACCGCAGGGGGTAAGCGCAATGAGCAGTTCTTA. Translating gives CASTAGGKRNEQFL.

This clonotype was counted only a few times. V and J are TRBV6-1 and TRBJ1-6, with TRBD1 matching 10 bases. V shed 5 bases and J 7 bases; nucleotides not matched to a gene: 14. CDR1 and CDR2 from the germline V gene are MNHNS and SASEGT. The CDR3 sequence is 18 residues long. The CDR3 DNA reads as TGTGCCAGCAGTCATCTTGCCGGGACAGGGGTCGGGAATTCACCCCTCCACTTT. It is translated as CASSHLAGTGVGNSPLHF.

This clonotype was seen ten or more times. The chain combines TRBV24-1 with TRBJ2-3; weak D call: TRBD2 (6 bases). V lost 6 bases, J lost 0 bases, and 18 bases lay in between. This CDR3 comprises 17 residues. The germline V gene encodes CDR1 KGHDR and CDR2 SFDVKD. CDR3 protein: CATSLSYRDSSTDTQYF. The CDR3 DNA reads TGTGCCACCAGTCTTTCTTACCGGGACTCGAGCACAGATACGCAGTATTTT.

This chain joins TRBV5-4 and TRBJ1-1, with D possibly matching TRBD1 (5 bases). CDR1 and CDR2 (germline): SGHNT, YYREEE (reference sequence). V lost 1 base, J lost 5 bases, and 18 bases lay in between. This CDR3 is built from 16 residues. CDR3 bases: TGTGCCAGCAGCTTGCGGGGATCCGAGCGGGGGACTGAAGCTTTCTTT. This gives the protein CASSLRGSERGTEAFF.

This clonotype has a handful of counts. The rearrangement links TRBV7-2 to TRBJ1-6; unclear D gene. Trimming took off 0 bases at V and 3 bases at J, with 6 bases between the two ends. This CDR3 has 15 residues. The germline CDR1 and CDR2 sequences are SGHTA and FQGNSA. CDR3 amino acids: CASSLAASYNSPLHF. The CDR3 DNA follows: TGTGCCAGCAGCTTAGCAGCCAGCTATAATTCACCCCTCCACTTT.

This clonotype occurred many times. The V gene is TRBV7-2, the J gene TRBJ2-1, with TRBD2 identical over 10 bases. Germline lookup yields CDR1 SGHTA and CDR2 FQGNSA. V lost 1 base, J lost 8 bases, and 5 bases stayed unmatched. This CDR3 has 15 residues. CDR3 DNA sequence: TGTGCCAGCAGCTTAGGTAGCGGGGGGTACGATGAGCAGTTCTTC. Translating it yields CASSLGSGGYDEQFF. The full variable domain, completed using reference TRBV7-2 and TRBJ2-1, is GAGVSQSPSNKVTEKGKDVELRCDPISGHTALYWYRQSLGQGLEFLIYFQGNSAPDKSGLPSDRFSAERTGGSVSTLTIQRTQQEDSAVYLCASSLGSGGYDEQFFGPGTRLTVL.

As to this clonotype: Sequence at one end of the junction differs from germline and may be a read error. V is TRBV7-2 and J is TRBJ2-3, with 7 bases aligning to TRBD2. The CDR3 runs to 19 residues. Germline V gene data show CDR1 as SGHTA and CDR2 as FQGNSA. CDR3 in amino acids: CASSLNTPLAEGSTDTKYF. The CDR3, as DNA: TGTGCCAGCAGTCTGAACACACCCCTAGCGGAAGGCTCCACAGATACGAAGTATTTT.

Concerning this clonotype: This may be a read error, as it is one base from a much larger clone. The V call is TRBV10-3, the J call TRBJ2-1; a weak D match, TRBD1 (6 bases). Germline V CDR1 and CDR2: ENHRY, SYGVKD. Trimming took off 7 bases at V and 0 bases at J, with 10 bases between the two ends. This CDR3 comprises 14 residues. The CDR3 sequence: CAINLDSSYNEQFF. CDR3 coding DNA: TGTGCCATCAACCTGGACAGCTCCTACAATGAGCAGTTCTTC.

The chain joins TRBV12-5 to TRBJ2-5; 8 bases agree with TRBD2. The CDR3 runs to 14 residues. CDR1 is LGHNT, CDR2 FRNRAP, per germline. Losses at the gene ends were 6 bases for V and 5 bases for J; bases not matched to a gene: 8. The CDR3 nucleotides are TGTGCTAGTGGGTCGGGAGGGACGAGGGAGACCCAGTACTTC. Its translation: CASGSGGTRETQYF.

In this sample, this clonotype turned up many times. The CDR3 DNA reads TGCAGTGCTAAACCTAGCGGAGTGCAGCAGTTCTTC. Amino acids: CSAKPSGVQQFF. The rearrangement joins TRBV20-1 to TRBJ2-1, with TRBD2 identical over 7 bases. V was clipped by 4 bases and J by 11 bases; unmatched bases: 8. Germline V lookup: CDR1 DFQATT, CDR2 SNEGSKA (reference sequence). The CDR3 sequence is 12 residues long.

Concerning this clonotype: This CDR3 fails to terminate in the conserved phenylalanine or tryptophan, so it likely reflects a read error. The chain is built from TRBV11-2 and TRBJ2-5; D perhaps matches TRBD2 (5 bases). CDR3 length: 16 residues. Trimming took off 2 bases at V and 2 bases at J, with 15 bases between the two ends. CDR1 is SGHAT and CDR2 is FQNNGV in the germline V gene. CDR3 sequence (DNA): TGTGCCAGCAGCTTACGGGGATCTGGATGGCAAGAGACCCAGTACTTA. Translation gives CASSLRGSGWQETQYL.

This clonotype was picked up many times. The chain couples TRBV12-3 or TRBV12-4 to TRBJ1-1, with D uncertain. This CDR3 spans 15 amino acids. With 0 bases removed from V and 5 bases from J, the gap between germline ends came to 13 bases. Here the CDR3 reads CASSLARRVGTEAFF. Here the CDR3 DNA reads TGTGCCAGCAGTTTAGCGCGGAGGGTGGGTACTGAAGCTTTCTTT.

This clonotype occurred many times. The chain joins TRBV28 to TRBJ2-3; 10 nucleotides match TRBD2. Germline CDR1 is MDHEN and CDR2 is SYDVKM. CDR3 length equals 15 residues. V lost 4 bases and J lost 2; bases outside the gene matches: 3. The CDR3 reads CASSWTSGYTDTQYF. The CDR3 coding sequence is TGTGCCAGCAGTTGGACTAGCGGATACACAGATACGCAGTATTTT.

On this clonotype itself: One end of the junction is discordant with germline, which a read error may explain. This chain links TRBV28 with TRBJ2-5; 7 nucleotides align to TRBD2. This CDR3 has 12 residues. Germline V gives CDR1 MDHEN, CDR2 SYDVKM. The CDR3 region is CFSAGEQETKWF. In nucleotides, the CDR3 is TGTTTCAGCGCGGGAGAGCAAGAGACCAAGTGGTTC.

This clonotype was seen ten or more times. This chain uses TRBV7-6 with TRBJ2-7; maybe TRBD1 (6 bases). Trimming removed 6 bases from V and 0 bases from J, with 12 bases in between. CDR3 length: 14 residues. Per germline, CDR1 SGHVS and CDR2 FNYEAQ. The CDR3: CASSPRGSSYEQYF. CDR3 bases: TGTGCCAGCAGTCCCAGGGGAAGCTCCTACGAGCAGTACTTC.

In this sample, this clonotype turned up a few times. The rearrangement links TRBV12-3 or TRBV12-4 to TRBJ1-2, with unresolved D. The V gene lost 5 bases and the J gene lost 7 bases, with 11 bases spanning the gap. The CDR3 totals 12 residues. The CDR3 is CASSPGSGGYTF. In DNA form, the CDR3 reads TGTGCCAGCAGTCCGGGGTCCGGTGGCTACACCTTC.

Many counts were recorded for this clonotype. This chain joins TRBV12-3 or TRBV12-4 and TRBJ1-2; the match to TRBD1 covers 7 bases. CDR3 length: 16 residues. V shed 4 bases, J shed 6 bases, and the junction held 14 bases outside the gene matches. The CDR3 protein is CASSSGPGQIGDGYTF. The CDR3 bases are TGTGCCAGCAGTTCAGGACCGGGACAGATAGGGGATGGCTACACCTTC.